The clone carrying this T cell receptor (beta chain) was observed a handful of times. Regions amplified from RNA transcripts were the TCR beta CDR3 regions. First-round RT-PCR with HTBI primers amplified the TCR CDR3 region. TCRdb re-analysed the multiplex PCR reads in MiXCR, keeping a single row per CDR3 protein. The table includes hundreds of thousands of distinct CDR3 sequences, roughly 15% detected once. CDR1 is GTSNPN, CDR2 SVGIG, per germline (reference sequence). The V end lost 3 bases, the J end lost 12 bases, and 12 bases lay between the germline ends. CDR3 length: 12 amino acids. These data are taken from a study of T cells in Graves' hyperthyroidism and ophthalmopathy. Study-level information: Peripheral blood specimens were obtained at initial diagnosis, prior to any treatment.

The chain uses TRBV30 and TRBJ2-6; either TRBD1 or TRBD2 may fit D (5 bases each). The receptor's source is a woman aged 18-35 years with Graves' hyperthyroidism. What was sequenced was blood. The CDR3 coding sequence is TGTGCCTGGAGAAGGGACGGCAGCGTCCTGACTTTC. It specifies CAWRRDGSVLTF.